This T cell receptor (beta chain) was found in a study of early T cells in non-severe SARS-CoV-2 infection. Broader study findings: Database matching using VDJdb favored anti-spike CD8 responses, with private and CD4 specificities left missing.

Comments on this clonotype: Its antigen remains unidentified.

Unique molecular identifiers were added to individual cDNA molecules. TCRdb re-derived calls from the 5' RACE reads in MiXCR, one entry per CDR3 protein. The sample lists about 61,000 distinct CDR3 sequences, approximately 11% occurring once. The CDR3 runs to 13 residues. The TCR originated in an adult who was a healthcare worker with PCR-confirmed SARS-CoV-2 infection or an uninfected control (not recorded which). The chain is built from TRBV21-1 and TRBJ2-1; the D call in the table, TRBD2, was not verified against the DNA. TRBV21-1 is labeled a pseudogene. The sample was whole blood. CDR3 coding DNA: TGTGCCAGCCTAAAAGGGGCTAGCGGGGATTTGTTCTTC. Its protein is CASLKGASGDLFF.